The table lists the clone carrying this T cell receptor beta chain with a few counts. No antigen is known for it. These data originate in a study of T cells in Graves' hyperthyroidism and ophthalmopathy. Study findings and constraints: For ophthalmopathy, model prediction preceded onset by a median roughly 6.5 months. Most clonotypes expanded in thyroid above 0.001 were likewise present in blood.

Authors of the study amplified TCR beta CDR3 regions from RNA transcripts. In the first-round RT-PCR of the TCR CDR3, the HTBI primer set was used. Via MiXCR, TCRdb re-called the multiplex PCR reads, giving one row per CDR3 protein. The profile covers around 700,000 distinct CDR3 sequences, with approximately 18% appearing a single time and 16% taken by the ten largest. The junction had 6 bases not matched to a gene; V was cut back by 2 bases and J by 8 bases. Germline-derived CDR1 and CDR2 are ENHRY and SYGVKD. CDR3 size: 14 residues. This sequence originates from a woman between 50 and 59 years old with Graves' hyperthyroidism that later progressed to Graves' ophthalmopathy. Input material: blood. The J gene is TRBJ1-2, the V gene TRBV10-3; TRBD1 agrees at 9 bases. In DNA, the CDR3 is TGTGCCATCAGTGAGCCGGGACAGGGAGGAGGCTACACCTTC. Translation gives CAISEPGQGGGYTF.